The 30 T cell receptor beta chains listed next were all sequenced from one sample in a study of T cells in Graves' hyperthyroidism and ophthalmopathy. The TCR beta CDR3 regions underwent amplification using RNA transcripts as the source. The HTBI primer set was used in a first-round RT-PCR of the TCR CDR3. A single record per CDR3 protein comes from TCRdb applying MiXCR to the multiplex PCR reads. The table records just under 750,000 distinct CDR3 sequences, 30% to 40% of them present only once. Sequencing input: blood. The receptors come from a middle-aged woman with Graves' hyperthyroidism.

The sample holds many counts of this clonotype. This chain uses TRBV7-9 with TRBJ1-2; weak D call: TRBD1 (6 bases). Germline V gene lookup returns CDR1 SEHNR and CDR2 FQNEAQ (reference sequence). V was pared by 5 bases and J by 0 bases, with 16 bases between. This CDR3 comprises 16 residues. The CDR3 is CASSPATDRPNYGYTF. In DNA, the CDR3 is TGTGCCAGCAGCCCTGCAACGGACAGACCTAACTATGGCTACACCTTC.

On this clonotype: One junction end does not reproduce the germline sequence, and a read error may be involved. V usage is TRBV6-5 and J usage is TRBJ1-2, with 8 bases identical to TRBD1. Germline CDR1 reads MNHEY; CDR2 reads SVGAGI. This CDR3 is built from 16 residues. In nucleotides, the CDR3 is TGTGCCAGCAGTTACCCTCTGGGACAGGACGGGAATAATCTCGAATTC. Protein product: CASSYPLGQDGNNLEF.

This clonotype was observed at least ten times. The chain employs TRBV7-2 and TRBJ1-1; D call uncertain. The CDR3 has 14 residues. Trimming pared 3 bases from V and 3 bases from J, leaving 11 bases between. Germline CDR1 SGHTA, CDR2 FQGNSA. The CDR3, as DNA: TGTGCCAGCAGCTTGGGTGGTATCGACACTGAAGCTTTCTTT. It yields the protein CASSLGGIDTEAFF.

Details on this clonotype: This may stem from a read error, because a much larger clone lies one nucleotide away. The rearrangement uses TRBV5-1 and TRBJ1-2; D unclear. V was cut by 7 bases and J by 3 bases, with 16 bases left in between. The CDR3 totals 14 residues. Germline V gene data show CDR1 as SGHRS and CDR2 as YFSETQ. The CDR3 region is CASRTAVFDYGYTF. In nucleotides, the CDR3 is TGCGCCAGCCGCACCGCGGTATTCGACTATGGCTACACCTTC.

As to this clonotype: Compared with germline, one end of the junction differs, possibly owing to a read error. The chain recombines TRBV29-1 with TRBJ2-7; a possible D gene is TRBD2 (6 bases). Germline V gene sequence: CDR1 SQVTM, CDR2 ANQGSEA. The length of the CDR3 is 14 residues. CDR3 sequence reads: CSVEVGGFTYEQHF. For the CDR3, the DNA is TGCAGCGTTGAAGTCGGGGGTTTTACCTACGAGCAGCACTTC.

Ten or more counts support this clonotype. This rearrangement joins TRBV11-2 to TRBJ2-7; no firm D call. The CDR3 is 14 residues long. The V end was cut by 1 base, the J end by 0 bases, with 7 bases between. Germline V gene lookup returns CDR1 SGHAT and CDR2 FQNNGV. This chain's CDR3 is CASSLGSFSYEQYF. In DNA form, the CDR3 reads TGTGCCAGCAGCTTAGGGTCCTTCTCCTACGAGCAGTACTTC. The full variable domain, in which reference TRBV11-2 and TRBJ2-7 provide the parts outside the CDR3, is EAGVAQSPRYKIIEKRQSVAFWCNPISGHATLYWYQQILGQGPKLLIQFQNNGVVDDSQLPKDRFSAERLKGVDSTLKIQPAKLEDSAVYLCASSLGSFSYEQYFGPGTRLTVT.

J is TRBJ2-2 and V is TRBV11-2, with 9 bases fitting TRBD2. The CDR3 sequence is 15 residues long. Germline trimming cut 5 bases from V and 7 bases from J; bases unmatched to any gene: 8. Germline CDR1 SGHAT, CDR2 FQNNGV. CDR3 nucleotide sequence: TGTGCCAGCAGCCCTCCGGGACTAGCACGCGGGGAGCTGTTTTTT. Translated, it gives CASSPPGLARGELFF.

The chain joins TRBV5-1 to TRBJ2-3; D is undetermined. Per the germline V gene, CDR1 is SGHRS and CDR2 is YFSETQ. V gave up 0 bases and J gave up 2 bases, with 7 bases separating them. The CDR3 has 14 amino acids. CDR3 residues: CASSLDHSTDTQYF. In DNA, the CDR3 is TGCGCCAGCAGCTTGGACCACTCCACAGATACGCAGTATTTT.

Comments on this clonotype: This may come from a read error, since a much larger clone is one base off. The genes are TRBV29-1 and TRBJ2-7; D not certain. The germline V gene encodes CDR1 SQVTM and CDR2 ANQGSEA. The CDR3 loop spans 12 amino acids. The chain's CDR3 is CSVEGVQYEQHF. In DNA, the CDR3 is TGCAGCGTTGAAGGGGTCCAGTACGAGCAGCACTTC.

V usage is TRBV2 and J usage is TRBJ1-3; D not certain. V was trimmed by 2 bases and J by 3 bases, leaving 14 bases between them. Per germline, CDR1 SNHLY and CDR2 FYNNEI. The CDR3 has 16 residues. CDR3 sequence: CASSEISGNLGNTIYF. CDR3 in DNA: TGTGCCAGCAGTGAAATCTCCGGGAACCTTGGAAACACCATATATTTT.

The rearrangement uses TRBV7-2 and TRBJ1-1; the D gene is possibly TRBD1 (5 bases). V was cut by 11 bases and J by 0 bases, with 16 bases left in between. The germline CDR1 and CDR2 sequences are SGHTA and FQGNSA. The CDR3 loop spans 14 amino acids. The DNA of the CDR3 is TGTGCCTGGAGTGTCGGCAGGGTGAACACTGAAGCTTTCTTT. Its protein is CAWSVGRVNTEAFF.

Regarding this clonotype: The junction departs from the called germline gene at one end, perhaps through a read error. This rearrangement joins TRBV6-5 to TRBJ1-1, with 7 nucleotides matching TRBD1. Germline CDR1 and CDR2: MNHEY and SVGAGI. There are 18 residues in the CDR3. CDR3 protein: CAISYWPSSQGENTEAFF. The CDR3, as DNA: TGTGCCATCAGTTACTGGCCTTCCTCTCAGGGGGAGAACACTGAAGCTTTCTTT.

The rearrangement links TRBV5-1 to TRBJ1-1; 12 nucleotides align to TRBD1. CDR3 length: 16 residues. Germline loops: CDR1 SGHRS, CDR2 YFSETQ. V was pared by 4 bases and J by 0 bases, with 4 bases of the junction left unmatched. CDR3 coding DNA: TGCGCCAGCAGCCCCGGGACAGGGGGCTTGAACACTGAAGCTTTCTTT. This gives the protein CASSPGTGGLNTEAFF.

This clonotype was seen ten or more times. V usage is TRBV7-9 and J usage is TRBJ1-1; D perhaps matches TRBD1 (5 bases). This CDR3 comprises 14 residues. V lost 2 bases and J 6 bases, leaving 13 bases between the germline ends. Germline V gives CDR1 SEHNR, CDR2 FQNEAQ (reference sequence). The CDR3 DNA reads as TGTGCCAGCAGCTTAAGGCAGGGAGGCTCTGAAGCTTTCTTT. Its translation is CASSLRQGGSEAFF.

CDR3 bases: TGTGCCAGCAACCCGACAGGGTGGGGTACCGGGGAGCTGTTTTTT. It translates to CASNPTGWGTGELFF. This chain connects TRBV27 to TRBJ2-2; 7 nucleotides line up with TRBD1. In germline, CDR1 is MNHEY, CDR2 SMNVEV (reference sequence). CDR3 length equals 15 residues. J lost 5 bases, V lost 7 bases, and 10 bases had no gene match.

Ten or more counts support this clonotype. The J gene is TRBJ1-1, the V gene TRBV7-2; D gene unclear. Trimming stripped 1 base from V and 3 bases from J, with 9 bases between. This CDR3 region has 14 residues. Germline V gene sequence: CDR1 SGHTA, CDR2 FQGNSA. Here the CDR3 reads CASSLEAGYTEAFF. The DNA of the CDR3 is TGTGCCAGCAGCTTAGAGGCGGGGTACACTGAAGCTTTCTTT.

The chain joins TRBV6-1 to TRBJ2-7; D perhaps matches TRBD2 (6 bases). Germline lookup yields CDR1 MNHNS and CDR2 SASEGT. The CDR3 length is 14 residues. V was cut by 5 bases and J by 7 bases, with 18 bases left in between. The CDR3 protein is CASSRGPGEWEQYF. In DNA form, the CDR3 reads TGTGCCAGCAGTAGAGGTCCGGGGGAATGGGAGCAGTACTTC.

As regards this clonotype: A clone one base away is much larger, so this may be a read error. The V and J genes are TRBV12-3 or TRBV12-4 and TRBJ1-1, with 7 positions matching TRBD1. The CDR3 totals 15 residues. The trim removed 5 bases at V and 4 bases at J, leaving 10 bases unmatched. DNA for the CDR3: TGTGCCAGCAGTGTGGACAGGCCTTTAGGCACTGAAGCTTTCTTT. As protein: CASSVDRPLGTEAFF.

The rearrangement joins TRBV29-1 to TRBJ1-4; no definite D call. This CDR3 is 14 amino acids long. Germline V gene sequence: CDR1 SQVTM, CDR2 ANQGSEA. V gave up 6 bases and J gave up 4 bases, with 15 bases separating them. The CDR3 sequence: CSVIVATHNEKLFF. CDR3 sequence (DNA): TGCAGCGTCATTGTGGCTACCCATAATGAAAAACTGTTTTTT.

The sample holds many counts of this clonotype. The rearrangement joins TRBV10-3 to TRBJ2-7, with 7 bases fitting TRBD1. The junction had 10 bases not matched to a gene; V was cut back by 8 bases and J by 3 bases. This CDR3 spans 14 amino acids. Looked up from germline, CDR1 is ENHRY and CDR2 is SYGVKD. The CDR3, as DNA: TGTGCCATCCGCCAGGGGGAGTACGTCTACGAGCAGTACTTC. This sequence encodes CAIRQGEYVYEQYF.

V usage is TRBV2 and J usage is TRBJ1-5, with unresolved D. V was trimmed by 8 bases and J by 4 bases, leaving 21 bases between them. Germline V CDR1 and CDR2: SNHLY, FYNNEI. This CDR3 contains 16 residues. CDR3 sequence (DNA): TGTGCCAGCTCACGGGCCAGGAGGGTCGAGAATCAGCCCCAGCATTTT. Translating it yields CASSRARRVENQPQHF.

The rearrangement joins TRBV7-9 to TRBJ1-2, with 7 bases identical to TRBD1. Trimming at V came to 3 bases and at J to 2 bases, leaving 9 bases not matched to a gene. Germline lookup yields CDR1 SEHNR and CDR2 FQNEAQ (reference sequence). The CDR3 sequence is 16 residues long. For the CDR3, the DNA is TGTGCCAGCAGCTTGGGTTACCGGGACAGCAACTATGGCTACACCTTC. Translation gives CASSLGYRDSNYGYTF. The full variable domain, in which reference TRBV7-9 and TRBJ1-2 provide the parts outside the CDR3, is DTGVSQNPRHKITKRGQNVTFRCDPISEHNRLYWYRQTLGQGPEFLTYFQNEAQLEKSRLLSDRFSAERPKGSFSTLEIQRTEQGDSAMYLCASSLGYRDSNYGYTFGSGTRLTVV.

The chain recombines TRBV4-1 with TRBJ1-3; D unresolved. Germline CDR1 and CDR2: MGHRA and YSYEKL. CDR3 length equals 14 residues. V was clipped by 0 bases and J by 6 bases, with 9 bases between them. DNA of the CDR3: TGCGCCAGCAGCCAAGAGCACATTCTAAACACCATATATTTT. Protein sequence: CASSQEHILNTIYF.

The CDR3 loop is CASSSRPDRVEAFF. Written as DNA, the CDR3 is TGTGCCAGCAGTTCTAGACCAGACAGGGTTGAAGCTTTCTTT. The chain carries TRBV25-1 and TRBJ1-1; 7 bases map to TRBD1. J lost 7 bases, V lost 5 bases, and 10 bases had no gene match. Per germline, CDR1 MGHDK and CDR2 SYGVNS. The CDR3 length is 14 residues.

In this sample, this clonotype turned up many times. The J gene is TRBJ1-3, the V gene TRBV29-1; D gene uncertain. The V gene lost 3 bases and the J gene lost 4 bases, with 7 bases spanning the gap. The CDR3 is 12 residues long. The germline V gene has CDR1 SQVTM and CDR2 ANQGSEA. CDR3 DNA: TGCAGCGTTGAGACCCAAGGAAACACCATATATTTT. Translating it yields CSVETQGNTIYF.

This clonotype was detected only once. Possible read error: a much larger clone is one base away. The rearrangement links TRBV7-9 to TRBJ1-1; tentatively, D is TRBD1 (6 bases). The V and J ends lost 4 bases and 4 bases respectively, with 16 bases between them. The length of the CDR3 is 15 residues. The germline CDR1 and CDR2 sequences are SEHNR and FQNEAQ (reference sequence). The CDR3 DNA is TGTGCCAGCAGCTCACCACAGGGCCCCGGCACTGAAGCTTTCTTT. It codes for CASSSPQGPGTEAFF.

The genes are TRBV12-3 or TRBV12-4 and TRBJ1-1, with D possibly matching TRBD1 (5 bases). Trimming took off 3 bases at V and 6 bases at J, with 14 bases between the two ends. The CDR3 is 14 amino acids. CDR3 nucleotide sequence: TGTGCCAGCAGTTTGGGTGGGGCCCCCCCTGAAGCTTTCTTT. It specifies CASSLGGAPPEAFF.

The chain recombines TRBV3-1 with TRBJ2-6; D is undetermined. The CDR3 has 15 amino acids. Trimming cost V 2 bases and J 4 bases, with 9 bases left between them. The germline CDR1 and CDR2 sequences are LGHDT and YNNKEL (reference sequence). The CDR3: CASSQTGRGANVLTF. Here the CDR3 DNA reads TGTGCCAGCAGCCAAACCGGACGCGGGGCCAACGTCCTGACTTTC.

This clonotype was observed many times. This chain joins TRBV25-1 and TRBJ1-1; tentative D call: TRBD1 (5 bases). The germline CDR1 and CDR2 sequences are MGHDK and SYGVNS. V was pared by 5 bases and J by 5 bases, with 15 bases between. The CDR3 sequence is 14 residues long. The CDR3 DNA follows: TGTGCCAGCAGTCGTGGCTCTAGGGGTACTGAAGCTTTCTTT. Its translation: CASSRGSRGTEAFF.

This rearrangement joins TRBV12-3 or TRBV12-4 to TRBJ1-1; possible D gene TRBD1, 6 bases. V was cut by 3 bases and J by 4 bases, with 9 bases left in between. The CDR3 covers 13 residues. CDR3 bases: TGTGCCAGCAGTTTCGGACAGACCACTGAAGCTTTCTTT. Translated, it gives CASSFGQTTEAFF.